This TCR beta chain was sequenced in a study of CD8+CD57+ T cells in acquired aplastic anemia. A remark on this clonotype: Since no conserved phenylalanine or tryptophan closes the CDR3, a read error is the likely cause.

Germline CDR1 is SGHTA and CDR2 is FQGNSA. The CDR3 spans 14 residues. Trimming left V 2 bases short and J 5 bases short, with 12 bases between. The template used for profiling TCR beta VDJ and CDR3 was genomic DNA. Via MiXCR, TCRdb re-called the reads, giving one row per CDR3 protein. The table lists a few hundred thousand distinct CDR3 sequences, around 72% of them singletons. The TCR sequence derives from a human donor in good health, serving as a control. The chain couples TRBV7-2 to TRBJ2-5, with D perhaps TRBD2 (6 bases). Source material: sorted CD4+, CD8+, or CD8+CD57+ T cells (not recorded which) from PBMCs. The CDR3 DNA reads TGTGCCAGCAGCTTAAATGGACTACGCGAGACCCAGTACCTC. This encodes CASSLNGLRETQYL.